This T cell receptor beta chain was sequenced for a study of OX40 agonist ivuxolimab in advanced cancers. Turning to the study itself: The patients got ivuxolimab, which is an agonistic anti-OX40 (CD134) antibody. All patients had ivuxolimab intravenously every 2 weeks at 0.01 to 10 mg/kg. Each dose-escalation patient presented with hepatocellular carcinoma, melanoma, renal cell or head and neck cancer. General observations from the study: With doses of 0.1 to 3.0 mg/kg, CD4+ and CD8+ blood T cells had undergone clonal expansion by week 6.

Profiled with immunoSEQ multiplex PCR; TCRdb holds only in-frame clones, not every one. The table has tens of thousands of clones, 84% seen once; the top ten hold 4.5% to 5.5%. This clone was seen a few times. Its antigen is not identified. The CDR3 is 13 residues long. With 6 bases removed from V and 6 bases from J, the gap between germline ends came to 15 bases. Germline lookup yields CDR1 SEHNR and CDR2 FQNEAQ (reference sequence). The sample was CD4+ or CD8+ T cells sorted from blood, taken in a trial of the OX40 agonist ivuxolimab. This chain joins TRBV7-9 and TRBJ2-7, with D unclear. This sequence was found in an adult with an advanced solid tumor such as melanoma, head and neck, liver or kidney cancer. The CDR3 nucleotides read TGTGCCAGCAGGCTTCGTGTCGAGGCCGAGCAGTACTTC. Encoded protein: CASRLRVEAEQYF.